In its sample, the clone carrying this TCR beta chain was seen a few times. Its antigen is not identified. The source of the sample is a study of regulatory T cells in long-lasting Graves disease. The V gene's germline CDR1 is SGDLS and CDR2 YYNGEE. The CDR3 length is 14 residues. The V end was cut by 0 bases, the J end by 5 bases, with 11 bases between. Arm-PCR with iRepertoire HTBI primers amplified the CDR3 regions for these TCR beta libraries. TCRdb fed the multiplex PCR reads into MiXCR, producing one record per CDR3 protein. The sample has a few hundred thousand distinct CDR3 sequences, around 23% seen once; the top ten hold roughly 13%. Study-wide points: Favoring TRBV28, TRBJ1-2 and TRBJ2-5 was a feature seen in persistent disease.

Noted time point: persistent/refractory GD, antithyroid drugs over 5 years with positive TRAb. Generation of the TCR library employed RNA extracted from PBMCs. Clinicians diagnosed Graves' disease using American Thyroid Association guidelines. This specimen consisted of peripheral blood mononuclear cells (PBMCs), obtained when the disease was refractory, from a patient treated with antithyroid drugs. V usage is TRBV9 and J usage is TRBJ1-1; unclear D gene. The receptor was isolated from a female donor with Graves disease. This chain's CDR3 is CASSVGSGITEAFF. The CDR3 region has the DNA TGTGCCAGCAGCGTAGGTTCGGGGATTACTGAAGCTTTCTTT.